These T cell receptor beta chains were read from a single sample in a study of CD8+ T cells in alopecia areata. Profiled with immunoSEQ multiplex PCR; TCRdb holds only in-frame clones, not every one. Of 100,000 to 150,000 clones in the sample, around 60% were seen once. The sequencing used CD4+ T cells sorted from blood, collected at week 4, from a patient treated with tofacitinib. These receptors were obtained from a human donor with alopecia areata. The CDR3 runs from the conserved cysteine through the conserved F or W. A D gene is named only where the DNA matches it firmly. Expanded clones are given a class, and other clones once, few, many or no size at all.

V gene	J gene	D gene	clone size	CDR3 DNA	CDR3 protein
TRBV10-3	TRBJ2-7	NA	NA	TGTGCCATCAGCGTCCAGGGGGCTCCTAGCTCGGGAGGGCGATACGAGCAGTACTTC	CAISVQGAPSSGGRYEQYF
TRBV2	TRBJ2-5	TRBD2	NA	TGTGCCAGTTTGACTAGCGGGTCTGGGACCCAGTACTTC	CASLTSGSGTQYF
TRBV15	TRBJ2-7	NA	NA	TGTGCCACCAGCAGAGATCCCGGCTACGAGCAGTACTTC	CATSRDPGYEQYF
TRBV27	TRBJ1-3	NA	NA	TGTGCCAGCAGTTTCTCCTCGGACGGATTAGTTGGAAACACCATATATTTT	CASSFSSDGLVGNTIYF
TRBV5-1	TRBJ2-5	NA	NA	TGCGCCAGCGGAACAGACAGTTTAGGAGAGACCCAGTACTTC	CASGTDSLGETQYF
TRBV28	TRBJ1-2	TRBD1	NA	TGTGCCAGCAGTGATTACAGGGGTGGCTATGGCTACACCTTC	CASSDYRGGYGYTF
TRBV5-4	TRBJ1-1	TRBD1	NA	TGTGCCAGCAGCTTGGGGACAGGGCTATTGGACACTGAAGCTTTCTTT	CASSLGTGLLDTEAFF
TRBV6-6	TRBJ2-1	TRBD2	NA	TGTGCCAGCCAAAGCGGGAGGACGCAGTTCTTC	CASQSGRTQFF
TRBV28	TRBJ1-1	NA	NA	TGTGCCAGCTTCGCGACTTGGGGAATTAGGGACACTGAAGCTTTCTTT	CASFATWGIRDTEAFF
TRBV5-4	TRBJ2-2	NA	NA	TGTGCCAGCAGTGGGAAAGGGGGGGACACCGGGGAGCTGTTTTTT	CASSGKGGDTGELFF
TRBV19	TRBJ1-4	NA	few	TGTGCCAGTAGTAATCGGGCTAATGAAAAACTGTTTTTT	CASSNRANEKLFF
TRBV29-1	TRBJ2-5	TRBD1	NA	TGCAGCGTTGCGGGACAGGGACAAGAGACCCAGTACTTC	CSVAGQGQETQYF
TRBV18	TRBJ2-5	TRBD1	NA	TGTGCCAGCTCGCTGGGACAGGGGGAAGAGACCCAGTACTTC	CASSLGQGEETQYF
TRBV6-5	TRBJ2-3	TRBD1	NA	TGTGCCAGCAGAGGACAGGTGGGGTTCACAGATACGCAGTATTTT	CASRGQVGFTDTQYF
TRBV5-1	TRBJ2-3	NA	NA	TGCGCCAGCAGCTTGGAGGCTAGCGTAGATACGCAGTATTTT	CASSLEASVDTQYF
TRBV18	TRBJ2-7	NA	NA	TGTGCCAGCTCAGACGGGCCGAATTACGAGCAGTACTTC	CASSDGPNYEQYF
TRBV7-3	TRBJ2-1	NA	NA	TGTGCCAGCAGCCAGGGACAACAGGTGGATGGGCAGTTCTTC	CASSQGQQVDGQFF
TRBV7-3	TRBJ2-7	NA	once	TGTGCCAGCAGCCTCGACAGAGGAAGGGCCTACGAGCAGTACTTC	CASSLDRGRAYEQYF
TRBV5-1	TRBJ1-6	NA	NA	TGCGCCAGCAGCTTGGCGGGGAGCTCCTATAATTCACCCCTCCACTTT	CASSLAGSSYNSPLHF
TRBV27	TRBJ2-1	TRBD2	few	TGTGCCAGCAATACAAGACTAGCGGGAGGCAATGAGCAGTTCTTC	CASNTRLAGGNEQFF
TRBV29-1	TRBJ2-3	NA	NA	TGCAGCGTTGATTTGTGGGGGGGCACTATCCTGACAGATACGCAGTATTTT	CSVDLWGGTILTDTQYF
TRBV7-3	TRBJ2-1	NA	few	TGTGCCAGCAGCTTTTTGGTGGGGGACAATGAGCAGTTCTTC	CASSFLVGDNEQFF
TRBV7-3	TRBJ2-3	NA	few	TGTGCCAGCAGCTTAACTCGGGTAGATACGCAGTATTTT	CASSLTRVDTQYF
TRBV30	TRBJ2-1	NA	NA	TGTGCCTGGAGTCTTTGGGGGATGGGCTACAATGAGCAGTTCTTC	CAWSLWGMGYNEQFF
TRBV7-2	TRBJ2-7	TRBD2	NA	TGTGCCAGCAGTTCCGGGACTAGCGCGACCTACGAGCAGTACTTC	CASSSGTSATYEQYF
TRBV5-6	TRBJ2-7	NA	NA	TGTGCCAGCAGCTTGGCCGGTATAGCCTACGAGCAGTACTTC	CASSLAGIAYEQYF
TRBV19	TRBJ2-5	NA	NA	TGTGCCAGTAGTATCGACCCAGTCCAAGAGACCCAGTACTTC	CASSIDPVQETQYF
TRBV18	TRBJ2-5	NA	NA	TGTGCCAGCTCACCCCCACTGGTCGAAGAGACCCAGTACTTC	CASSPPLVEETQYF
TRBV5-1	TRBJ2-5	NA	NA	TGCGCCAGCAGCTTGCCGGCGGGAAGTGAGACCCAGTACTTC	CASSLPAGSETQYF
TRBV2	TRBJ2-7	NA	few	TGTGCCAGCAGTGAGTTTTTCGGGCAGTACTTC	CASSEFFGQYF
TRBV9	TRBJ2-7	NA	few	TGTGCCAGCAGCGTAGCTCTTAATTCCTACGAGCAGTACTTC	CASSVALNSYEQYF
TRBV28	TRBJ2-7	TRBD1	NA	TGTGCCAGCAGCCGCCAGGGACAGGGGAACGAGCAGTACTTC	CASSRQGQGNEQYF
TRBV29-1	TRBJ1-1	TRBD1	NA	TGCAGCGTTGAATTGGGGCGTGACAGGGAGACTGAAGCTTTCTTT	CSVELGRDRETEAFF
TRBV5-4	TRBJ1-2	NA	NA	TGTGCCAGCAGTCAGGATAACTATGGCTACACCTTC	CASSQDNYGYTF
TRBV30	TRBJ1-2	NA	NA	TGTGCCTGGAGTGTACTCTGGGGGACTTATGGCTACACCTTC	CAWSVLWGTYGYTF
TRBV29-1	TRBJ2-4	NA	once	TGCAGCGCTAACGTAGACGGAGCAGACATTCAGTACTTC	CSANVDGADIQYF